Listed below are T cell receptor beta chains from one sample, sequenced in a study of a mutant IDH1 vaccine in newly diagnosed glioma. Sequenced by immunoSEQ multiplex PCR; TCRdb stores in-frame clones only, minus some. The sample consists of some 70,000 clones, nearly 85% of them appearing once. These TCRs' antigens remain unknown. This material consisted of PBMCs, taken from a glioma patient whose treatment included an IDH1 peptide vaccine. These receptors were taken from a man between 18 and 29 years old with glioma. CDR3s include the opening cysteine and the closing phenylalanine or tryptophan. D genes are given only for firm matches. Expanded clones get a size class; other rows say once, few or many, or leave the size out.

v_call: TRBV7-6; d_call: -; j_call: TRBJ1-1; clone_size: -; cdr3_nt: TGTGCCAGCAGCTTACAAGGACAGATTACTGAAGCTTTCTTT; cdr3_aa: CASSLQGQITEAFF
v_call: TRBV19; d_call: -; j_call: TRBJ1-1; clone_size: -; cdr3_nt: TGTGCCAGTAGTGGGGTTATAAATGAAGCTTTCTTT; cdr3_aa: CASSGVINEAFF
v_call: TRBV4-3; d_call: TRBD1; j_call: TRBJ1-3; clone_size: medium-sized; cdr3_nt: TGCGCCAGCAGCCCCGACAGGGGCACTGGAAACACCATATATTTT; cdr3_aa: CASSPDRGTGNTIYF
v_call: TRBV7-9; d_call: -; j_call: TRBJ1-2; clone_size: few; cdr3_nt: TGTGCCAGCAGCTGGGGACCGTCGCAGGACTATGGCTACACCTTC; cdr3_aa: CASSWGPSQDYGYTF
v_call: TRBV16; d_call: -; j_call: TRBJ1-3; clone_size: -; cdr3_nt: TGTGCCAGCAGCCACTCCGATTTTCCCTCCTCTGGAAACACCATATATTTT; cdr3_aa: CASSHSDFPSSGNTIYF
v_call: TRBV7-9; d_call: -; j_call: TRBJ2-1; clone_size: -; cdr3_nt: TGTGCCAGCAGCCAAGAAAGGTACAACAATGAGCAGTTCTTC; cdr3_aa: CASSQERYNNEQFF
v_call: TRBV5-1; d_call: TRBD1; j_call: TRBJ2-5; clone_size: -; cdr3_nt: TGCGCCAGCAGCTTGGGGACAGGGGGGGTACAAGAGACCCAGTACTTC; cdr3_aa: CASSLGTGGVQETQYF
v_call: TRBV6-6; d_call: -; j_call: TRBJ1-2; clone_size: -; cdr3_nt: TGTGCCAGCATCTCCAGGACAGCCAGCCATGGCTACACCTTC; cdr3_aa: CASISRTASHGYTF
v_call: TRBV18; d_call: TRBD1; j_call: TRBJ1-4; clone_size: -; cdr3_nt: TGTGCCAGCTCACGAGCCGGGACAGCTGATGAAAAACTGTTTTTT; cdr3_aa: CASSRAGTADEKLFF
v_call: TRBV4-1; d_call: -; j_call: TRBJ2-3; clone_size: -; cdr3_nt: TGCGCCAGCAGCCTTAGCGGCACTAGCACAGATACGCAGTATTTT; cdr3_aa: CASSLSGTSTDTQYF
v_call: TRBV6-5; d_call: -; j_call: TRBJ1-2; clone_size: few; cdr3_nt: TGTGCCAGCACCAACCCCCCTAACTATGGCTACACCTTC; cdr3_aa: CASTNPPNYGYTF
v_call: TRBV7-2; d_call: -; j_call: TRBJ2-5; clone_size: -; cdr3_nt: TGTGCCAGCAGCTTGGGATCGGCGAGCCAAGAGACCCAGTACTTC; cdr3_aa: CASSLGSASQETQYF
v_call: TRBV7-9; d_call: TRBD1; j_call: TRBJ1-1; clone_size: -; cdr3_nt: TGTGCCAGCAGCCCAAAGAGGGAGGGGGCGGTTCGCATGAACACTGAAGCTTTCTTT; cdr3_aa: CASSPKREGAVRMNTEAFF
v_call: TRBV28; d_call: -; j_call: TRBJ2-7; clone_size: -; cdr3_nt: TGTGCCAGCAGTTTACGGGGACTCCGGTCTGGAGAGCAGTACTTC; cdr3_aa: CASSLRGLRSGEQYF
v_call: TRBV19; d_call: -; j_call: TRBJ2-2; clone_size: once; cdr3_nt: TGTGCCAGTAGTGGCGGGACACTTCGTACCGGGGAGCTGTTTTTT; cdr3_aa: CASSGGTLRTGELFF
v_call: TRBV25-1; d_call: -; j_call: TRBJ2-2; clone_size: -; cdr3_nt: TGTGCCAGCAGTGATCCGGGACACCTCACCGGGGAGCTGTTTTTT; cdr3_aa: CASSDPGHLTGELFF
v_call: TRBV7-2; d_call: -; j_call: TRBJ2-3; clone_size: -; cdr3_nt: TGTGCCAGCAGCTTAGATAGGTCGGATACGCAGTATTTT; cdr3_aa: CASSLDRSDTQYF
v_call: TRBV2; d_call: TRBD1; j_call: TRBJ1-5; clone_size: few; cdr3_nt: TGTGCCAGCAGCTCACAGGGGAGCAATCAGCCCCAGCATTTT; cdr3_aa: CASSSQGSNQPQHF
v_call: TRBV19; d_call: -; j_call: TRBJ2-2; clone_size: -; cdr3_nt: TGTGCCAGTAGTTTTCACGGGGAGCTGTTTTTT; cdr3_aa: CASSFHGELFF
v_call: TRBV27; d_call: -; j_call: TRBJ1-6; clone_size: -; cdr3_nt: TGTGCCGCCAGCTCCTATAATTCACCCCTCCACTTT; cdr3_aa: CAASSYNSPLHF
v_call: TRBV5-1; d_call: -; j_call: TRBJ2-7; clone_size: -; cdr3_nt: TGCGCCAGCAGCTTGGGGTGGGCAGGATTCTACGAGCAGTACTTC; cdr3_aa: CASSLGWAGFYEQYF
v_call: TRBV30; d_call: -; j_call: TRBJ1-3; clone_size: -; cdr3_nt: TGTGCCTGCCCGGACACGTCCTCTGGAAACACCATATATTTT; cdr3_aa: CACPDTSSGNTIYF
v_call: TRBV19; d_call: -; j_call: TRBJ2-1; clone_size: -; cdr3_nt: TGTGCCAGTAGTGGGGTGGGCTACAATGAGCAGTTCTTC; cdr3_aa: CASSGVGYNEQFF
v_call: TRBV10-3; d_call: -; j_call: TRBJ2-1; clone_size: -; cdr3_nt: TGTGCCATCAGTGAGGGTTACCCCAGGGTGAGGTCCTACAATGAGCAGTTCTTC; cdr3_aa: CAISEGYPRVRSYNEQFF
v_call: TRBV4-1; d_call: TRBD1; j_call: TRBJ1-3; clone_size: -; cdr3_nt: TGCGCCAGCAGCCAAGCCCACAGGGGTGATGGAAACACCATATATTTT; cdr3_aa: CASSQAHRGDGNTIYF
v_call: TRBV4-3; d_call: -; j_call: TRBJ1-2; clone_size: -; cdr3_nt: TGCGCCAGCAGCCAAGGCGACAGCAGCTATGGCTACACCTTC; cdr3_aa: CASSQGDSSYGYTF
v_call: TRBV9; d_call: -; j_call: TRBJ2-7; clone_size: -; cdr3_nt: TGTGCCAGCAGCGTAGTGGGCGGCGAGCAGTACTTC; cdr3_aa: CASSVVGGEQYF
v_call: TRBV6-5; d_call: -; j_call: TRBJ1-2; clone_size: -; cdr3_nt: TGTGCCAGCAGTTTAGGGGGACCAACCTCCAACTATGGCTACACCTTC; cdr3_aa: CASSLGGPTSNYGYTF
v_call: TRBV7-9; d_call: TRBD1; j_call: TRBJ2-7; clone_size: -; cdr3_nt: TGTGCCAGCAGCTCCCAAGGGACAGTAAACTTTCCTACCTACGAGCAGTACTTC; cdr3_aa: CASSSQGTVNFPTYEQYF
v_call: TRBV7-8; d_call: TRBD1; j_call: TRBJ1-2; clone_size: -; cdr3_nt: TGTGCCAGCAGCTCTCAAACAGGGGTCGGCTATGGCTACACCTTC; cdr3_aa: CASSSQTGVGYGYTF
v_call: TRBV30; d_call: TRBD2; j_call: TRBJ2-1; clone_size: -; cdr3_nt: TGTGCCTGGACCTGGGGTAGCGGGAGAGGTGAGCAGTTCTTC; cdr3_aa: CAWTWGSGRGEQFF
v_call: TRBV2; d_call: -; j_call: TRBJ2-7; clone_size: -; cdr3_nt: TGTGCCAGCAGCCCCCGGACAGCAAGCTACGAGCAGTACTTC; cdr3_aa: CASSPRTASYEQYF
v_call: TRBV6-5; d_call: TRBD2; j_call: TRBJ2-7; clone_size: -; cdr3_nt: TGTGCCAGCAGTTCCACCGGACTAGCCTTCTACGAGCAGTACTTC; cdr3_aa: CASSSTGLAFYEQYF
v_call: TRBV30; d_call: TRBD1; j_call: TRBJ1-4; clone_size: -; cdr3_nt: TGTGCCTGGAGTTGGGGACAGGATAATGAAAAACTGTTTTTT; cdr3_aa: CAWSWGQDNEKLFF
v_call: TRBV2; d_call: -; j_call: TRBJ1-2; clone_size: few; cdr3_nt: TGTGCCAGCAGTGAAATTTCAGAAGCTTATGGCTACACCTTC; cdr3_aa: CASSEISEAYGYTF
v_call: TRBV4-3; d_call: -; j_call: TRBJ1-1; clone_size: few; cdr3_nt: TGCGCCAGCAGCCAAGATGACCAGGGCGAGGACACTGAAGCTTTCTTT; cdr3_aa: CASSQDDQGEDTEAFF
v_call: TRBV5-1; d_call: -; j_call: TRBJ1-2; clone_size: -; cdr3_nt: TGCGCCAGCAGCTCCGAGGGATCTAACTATGGCTACACCTTC; cdr3_aa: CASSSEGSNYGYTF
v_call: TRBV5-4; d_call: TRBD1; j_call: TRBJ1-5; clone_size: -; cdr3_nt: TGTGCCAGCAGCTTGCAGGGGGCATACAATCAGCCCCAGCATTTT; cdr3_aa: CASSLQGAYNQPQHF
v_call: TRBV9; d_call: TRBD1; j_call: TRBJ2-1; clone_size: -; cdr3_nt: TGTGCCAGCAGCGCGGGACAGAGAACCTACAATGAGCAGTTCTTC; cdr3_aa: CASSAGQRTYNEQFF
v_call: TRBV7-8; d_call: -; j_call: TRBJ2-2; clone_size: -; cdr3_nt: TGTGCCAGCAGCTCGGGACACCTCACCGGGGAGCTGTTTTTT; cdr3_aa: CASSSGHLTGELFF
v_call: TRBV5-8; d_call: -; j_call: TRBJ1-6; clone_size: -; cdr3_nt: TGTGCCAGCAGCTTGGGAAGGGTTCGGTCACCCCTCCACTTT; cdr3_aa: CASSLGRVRSPLHF
v_call: TRBV28; d_call: -; j_call: TRBJ1-4; clone_size: -; cdr3_nt: TGTGCCAGCAGTAGCGAAAAACTGTTTTTT; cdr3_aa: CASSSEKLFF
v_call: TRBV30; d_call: -; j_call: TRBJ1-1; clone_size: -; cdr3_nt: TGTGCCTGGAGTGCCGGACCGCTGAACACTGAAGCTTTCTTT; cdr3_aa: CAWSAGPLNTEAFF
v_call: TRBV6-4; d_call: -; j_call: TRBJ1-2; clone_size: -; cdr3_nt: TGTGCCAGCAGTGACTCCGGTGTGGGGGCCGGGATCTATGGCTACACCTTC; cdr3_aa: CASSDSGVGAGIYGYTF
v_call: TRBV6-5; d_call: TRBD2; j_call: TRBJ2-7; clone_size: -; cdr3_nt: TGTGCCAGCAGTTACTCGCCACTAGCGGACACCTACGAGCAGTACTTC; cdr3_aa: CASSYSPLADTYEQYF
v_call: TRBV7-2; d_call: -; j_call: TRBJ2-4; clone_size: -; cdr3_nt: TGTGCCAGCAGCTTAGTTGCTCCGGACAGTTTTTTTGACAAAAACATTCAGTACTTC; cdr3_aa: CASSLVAPDSFFDKNIQYF
v_call: TRBV10-3; d_call: -; j_call: TRBJ2-2; clone_size: -; cdr3_nt: TGTGCCATCAGTGAAGCTCCCCTTGAGAACACCGGGGAGCTGTTTTTT; cdr3_aa: CAISEAPLENTGELFF
v_call: TRBV28; d_call: TRBD1; j_call: TRBJ1-2; clone_size: -; cdr3_nt: TGTGCCAGCAGTCTCCCGGGACAGGGTTTTGAGGACTACACCTTC; cdr3_aa: CASSLPGQGFEDYTF
v_call: TRBV11-2; d_call: -; j_call: TRBJ2-7; clone_size: few; cdr3_nt: TGTGCCAGCAGCTCCCGGACGGGCGAGCAGTACTTC; cdr3_aa: CASSSRTGEQYF
v_call: TRBV28; d_call: -; j_call: TRBJ2-7; clone_size: -; cdr3_nt: TGTGCCAGCAGGCAGCCAGGCTCGGTGTACGAGCAGTACTTC; cdr3_aa: CASRQPGSVYEQYF
v_call: TRBV30; d_call: TRBD1; j_call: TRBJ1-4; clone_size: few; cdr3_nt: TGTGCCTGGAGTCTCGGGACAGTGAATGAAAAACTGTTTTTT; cdr3_aa: CAWSLGTVNEKLFF
v_call: TRBV19; d_call: TRBD1; j_call: TRBJ1-2; clone_size: few; cdr3_nt: TGTGCCACCTCACAACAGGGGGCGCCCGGCTACACCTTC; cdr3_aa: CATSQQGAPGYTF
v_call: TRBV11-2; d_call: -; j_call: TRBJ1-1; clone_size: -; cdr3_nt: TGTGCCAGCAGCTCCCTGGGACCTGAAGCTTTCTTT; cdr3_aa: CASSSLGPEAFF
v_call: TRBV11-3; d_call: TRBD2; j_call: TRBJ2-7; clone_size: -; cdr3_nt: TGTGCCAGCTGCGGGAGGGGACAGTTTGGGGGGTCCTACGAGCAGTACTTC; cdr3_aa: CASCGRGQFGGSYEQYF
v_call: TRBV29-1; d_call: -; j_call: TRBJ2-7; clone_size: -; cdr3_nt: TGCAGCGTTCTCCGGGACACCTCCTACGAGCAGTACTTC; cdr3_aa: CSVLRDTSYEQYF